This TCR beta chain was recovered during a study of T cell clones after liver transplantation. Study information: Immunosuppression withdrawal was tried within 2 years after liver transplantation in this trial. TCRbeta sequencing after a pre-transplant mixed lymphocyte reaction identified graft-donor-reactive clones, later tracked in post-transplant blood.

This clone was detected ten times or more. The repertoire was sequenced with immunoSEQ multiplex PCR; TCRdb's copy has only in-frame clones and lacks some. This table holds roughly 97,000 clones, approximately 78% found once. V lost 3 bases to trimming and J lost 5 bases; unmatched junction nucleotides: 17. From germline, CDR1 is SGHTA and CDR2 FQGTGA. CDR3 length: 18 amino acids. V is TRBV7-3 and J is TRBJ2-5; 8 nucleotides match TRBD2. This sequence originates from a human donor who received a liver transplant. This sample comprised CD4+ T cells from blood, obtained before liver transplant. The CDR3, as DNA: TGTGCCAGCAGCTTCGCCCCCTCGGGGGGGCCGTCAGGGGAGACCCAGTACTTC. This sequence encodes CASSFAPSGGPSGETQYF.